The 20 T cell receptor beta chains presented below share a single source sample, sequenced in a study of tumor-infiltrating lymphocytes in primary liver carcinoma. Production of TCR beta cDNA used around 460 ng total RNA together with a constant-region primer. Three nested multiplex PCR rounds, a slightly modified ARM-PCR method, built the TCR beta libraries. TRBV1-TRBV30 forward and Cbeta reverse primers drove the first two approximately 10-cycle rounds. Each CDR3 protein gets one entry after TCRdb re-called the multiplex PCR reads with MiXCR. The sample carries nearly 200,000 distinct CDR3 sequences, roughly 61% recorded once. In addition to blood RNA drawn from unsorted whole blood, germline DNA was extracted. The sample was peripheral blood. These receptors were obtained from a woman aged 60-75 years with primary liver carcinoma and hepatitis B virus infection.

The J gene is TRBJ2-1, the V gene TRBV4-2, with 9 bases matching TRBD2. CDR1 and CDR2 (germline): LGHNA, YNFKEQ. The CDR3 sequence is 17 residues long. The CDR3 region is CDSNGLARPSGVGEQFF. The CDR3 bases are TGTGACAGTAATGGACTAGCGAGACCGTCCGGCGTTGGTGAGCAGTTCTTC.

This clonotype was seen a few times. The chain recombines TRBV11-2 with TRBJ2-7; tentative D call: TRBD2 (6 bases). In germline, CDR1 is SGHAT, CDR2 FQNNGV. CDR3 length equals 18 residues. V lost 4 bases and J 0 bases, leaving 22 bases between the germline ends. The CDR3 sequence is CASSSCRVVAVSSYEQYF. The DNA of the CDR3 is TGTGCCAGCAGCTCTTGTCGAGTAGTAGCGGTTAGCTCCTACGAGCAGTACTTC. The full variable domain, with the rest looked up from reference TRBV11-2 and TRBJ2-7, is EAGVAQSPRYKIIEKRQSVAFWCNPISGHATLYWYQQILGQGPKLLIQFQNNGVVDDSQLPKDRFSAERLKGVDSTLKIQPAKLEDSAVYLCASSSCRVVAVSSYEQYFGPGTRLTVT.

A word on this clonotype: Relative to the germline gene, one junction end is altered; a read error may explain this. The V call is TRBV14, the J call TRBJ2-2; perhaps TRBD1 as D (6 bases). Germline V lookup: CDR1 SGHDN, CDR2 FVKESK. The CDR3 sequence is 18 residues long. CDR3 coding DNA: TGTACCAGCAGCCTCGGGACAAAAACAACCTTGAACACTGGGGAGCTGTTTTTT. Its translation is CTSSLGTKTTLNTGELFF. Supplemented by reference TRBV14 and TRBJ2-2, the full variable domain reads EAGVTQFPSHSVIEKGQTVTLRCDPISGHDNLYWYRRVMGKEIKFLLHFVKESKQDESGMPNNRFLAERTGGTYSTLKVQPAELEDSGVYFCTSSLGTKTTLNTGELFFGEGSRLTVL.

The V call is TRBV28, the J call TRBJ2-1; D is uncertain. Germline CDR1 and CDR2: MDHEN and SYDVKM. CDR3 length: 16 residues. Trimming left V 3 bases short and J 0 bases short, with 12 bases between. CDR3 sequence: CASSFYQDYSYNEQFF. The CDR3 DNA follows: TGTGCCAGCAGTTTTTATCAGGATTACTCCTACAATGAGCAGTTCTTC.

This clonotype appeared once. A read error is possible here, since a much larger clone lies one base away. This chain connects TRBV5-5 to TRBJ2-7; 7 nucleotides match TRBD1. CDR3 length equals 14 residues. Germline values: CDR1 SGHKS, CDR2 YYEKEE (reference sequence). This CDR3 reads CANSRQGSSYEQYF. CDR3 in DNA: TGTGCCAACAGCCGACAGGGAAGCTCCTACGAGCAGTACTTC.

This clonotype occurred a few times. The chain uses TRBV7-8 and TRBJ1-5; no definite D call. The V and J ends lost 3 bases and 0 bases respectively, with 3 bases between them. Germline loops: CDR1 SGHVS, CDR2 FQNEAQ. This CDR3 is built from 13 residues. The CDR3 DNA follows: TGTGCCAGCAGCTTTTATAGCAATCAGCCCCAGCATTTT. Encoded protein: CASSFYSNQPQHF.

Notes on this clonotype: The junction departs from germline at one end; a sequencing error may be responsible. The chain has TRBV6-5 and TRBJ2-7; D gene unclear. The germline CDR1 and CDR2 sequences are MNHEY and SVGAGI. The CDR3 spans 18 residues. CDR3 sequence (DNA): TGTGCCAGCAGTTACAAGGGCCCTGCCACTTCGATACCCTACGTGCAGTACTTC. The encoded protein is CASSYKGPATSIPYVQYF.

Remarks on this clonotype: The junction differs from germline at one of its ends, possibly a read error. The genes are TRBV29-1 and TRBJ1-1, with TRBD1 identical over 9 bases. Germline V gives CDR1 SQVTM, CDR2 ANQGSEA. CDR3 length equals 12 residues. This CDR3 is CNVFPGQGTAFF. The CDR3 DNA reads as TGCAACGTTTTCCCGGGACAGGGAACAGCTTTCTTT. Full variable domain (rest looked up from reference TRBV29-1 and TRBJ1-1): SAVISQKPSRDICQRGTSLTIQCQVDSQVTMMFWYRQQPGQSLTLIATANQGSEATYESGFVIDKFPISRPNLTFSTLTVSNMSPEDSSIYLCNVFPGQGTAFFGQGTRLTVV.

This clonotype was recorded once. The CDR3 ends on some other residue instead of the conserved phenylalanine or tryptophan, so this is likely a read error. This chain links TRBV11-2 with TRBJ2-1, with 7 bases that match TRBD2. The CDR3 extends over 16 amino acids. The V gene's germline CDR1 is SGHAT and CDR2 FQNNGV. Losses at the gene ends were 1 base for V and 4 bases for J; bases not matched to a gene: 7. The CDR3 DNA follows: TGTGCCAGCAGCTTAGGTTCTCTAGCGGATTACAATGAGCAGTTCATC. Amino acid sequence: CASSLGSLADYNEQFI.

The chain uses TRBV6-5 and TRBJ2-2, with D possibly matching TRBD2 (6 bases). The V end lost 3 bases, the J end lost 4 bases, and 12 bases lay between the germline ends. This CDR3 has 15 residues. The germline CDR1 and CDR2 sequences are MNHEY and SVGAGI. For the CDR3, the DNA is TGTGCCAGCAGTTATGCGGAAGCGGGCACCGGGGAGCTGTTTTTT. This translates into CASSYAEAGTGELFF.

This clonotype was seen only once. V is TRBV11-2 and J is TRBJ2-7, with a possible D match to TRBD2 (5 bases). V shed 1 base and J shed 10 bases, with 17 bases lying between them. This CDR3 has 14 amino acids. Germline CDR1 and CDR2: SGHAT and FQNNGV. The CDR3 DNA reads TGTGCCAGCAGCTTAGGCGGGTTAACCTACGGTCAGTACTTC. This codes for CASSLGGLTYGQYF.

On this clonotype itself: One end of the junction does not line up with germline, which may come from a read error. In DNA form, the CDR3 reads TGTGCCAGCAGCCTTGGGGGATCTGGGGCCGACGTCCTGGCTTTC. Amino acids: CASSLGGSGADVLAF. The V call is TRBV11-3, the J call TRBJ2-6, with D perhaps given as TRBD1 or TRBD2 (5 bases each). The V gene's germline CDR1 is SGHNT and CDR2 YENEEA. The CDR3 loop spans 15 amino acids.

The chain couples TRBV6-2 or TRBV6-3 to TRBJ2-3; 8 nucleotides match TRBD2. CDR3 length: 15 residues. The junction had 7 bases not matched to a gene; V was cut back by 8 bases and J by 0 bases. Germline-derived CDR1 and CDR2 are MNHEY and SVGEGT. CDR3 in DNA: TGTGCCAGCGAAACAGGGACTAGTAGCACAGATACGCAGTATTTT. It specifies CASETGTSSTDTQYF.

This clonotype was observed many times. This sequence joins TRBV4-2 and TRBJ2-5; D perhaps matches TRBD2 (6 bases). The length of the CDR3 is 16 residues. CDR1 LGHNA and CDR2 YNFKEQ come from the germline V gene. With 4 bases removed from V and 1 base from J, the gap between germline ends came to 16 bases. CDR3: CASSPRGGRAQETQYF. In DNA, the CDR3 is TGTGCCAGCAGCCCCCGAGGAGGGCGGGCCCAAGAGACCCAGTACTTC.

The chain links TRBV12-5 to TRBJ2-5; a possible D gene is TRBD1 (7 bases). The CDR3 loop spans 13 amino acids. The V and J ends lost 7 bases and 1 base respectively, with 10 bases between them. CDR1 LGHNT and CDR2 FRNRAP come from the germline V gene. This CDR3 is CASVQGGQETQYF. The CDR3 DNA follows: TGTGCTAGTGTCCAGGGGGGCCAAGAGACCCAGTACTTC.

Concerning this clonotype: A much larger clone lies one base from this, so it may be a read error. The chain uses TRBV12-3 or TRBV12-4 and TRBJ2-3, with 10 bases matching TRBD1. J gave up 4 bases and V 8 bases, and 6 bases lay outside the gene matches. The CDR3 extends over 14 amino acids. The CDR3 region is CASGPTGGPDTQYF. The CDR3 DNA reads TGTGCCAGCGGTCCGACAGGGGGCCCAGATACGCAGTATTTT.

V and J are TRBV10-2 and TRBJ1-2, with 9 bases aligning to TRBD1. The CDR3 extends over 14 amino acids. V was clipped by 3 bases and J by 2 bases; unmatched bases: 1. Looked up from germline, CDR1 is WSHSY and CDR2 is SAAADI. The CDR3 loop reads CASSEQGANYGYTF. The CDR3 nucleotides are TGCGCCAGCAGTGAACAGGGGGCGAACTATGGCTACACCTTC.

This clonotype was seen many times. The chain is built from TRBV6-1 and TRBJ2-1; 10 nucleotides match TRBD2. With 10 bases clipped from V and 5 bases from J, the junction kept 14 bases outside the gene matches. The CDR3 is made up of 16 amino acids. Germline V gives CDR1 MNHNS, CDR2 SASEGT. CDR3 in amino acids: CATTLGTGTSDNEQFF. The CDR3 DNA reads as TGTGCCACCACACTCGGGACCGGGACTAGCGACAATGAGCAGTTCTTC.

This clonotype came up many times. A much bigger clone sits one base away, suggesting this may be a read error. V gene TRBV11-1 combines with J gene TRBJ1-1; possibly TRBD1 for D (5 bases). Germline loops: CDR1 SGHAT, CDR2 FQDESV (reference sequence). The CDR3 is made up of 15 amino acids. Here the CDR3 DNA reads TGTGCCAGCAGCCCAAGGGGCTCAGTGGGCACTGGAGCTTTCTTT. It encodes CASSPRGSVGTGAFF.

This chain links TRBV11-1 with TRBJ2-2; D remains unclear. The V end lost 7 bases, the J end lost 3 bases, and 9 bases lay between the germline ends. Looked up from germline, CDR1 is SGHAT and CDR2 is FQDESV (reference sequence). This CDR3 is built from 13 residues. In nucleotides, the CDR3 is TGTGCCAGCAACTTTAGCTACACCGGGGAGCTGTTTTTT. It codes for CASNFSYTGELFF.